This T cell receptor beta chain was sequenced in a study of CD8 T cells in Susac syndrome. FACS was used to enrich TEMRA cells, whereas the CD8+ and CD4+ T cells were obtained by negative isolation. V was cut by 3 bases and J by 0 bases, with 12 bases left in between. Germline CDR1 reads SGHNT; CDR2 reads YENEEA. This CDR3 has 17 residues. RNA was extracted with the RNeasy kit, and a quantity of roughly 0.45 to 1 ug was reverse transcribed using random hexamers. Across 54 Vbeta and 13 Jbeta, immunoSEQ multiplex PCR amplified TCR beta CDR3. TCRdb used MiXCR to reprocess the immunoSEQ multiplex PCR reads, holding one entry per CDR3 protein. Of about 140,000 distinct CDR3 sequences in the sample, over 90% were seen once.

Sample: CD8+ T cells from PBMCs. This TCR derives from a human donor with Susac syndrome. This rearrangement joins TRBV11-3 to TRBJ2-6; D possibly uses TRBD1 or TRBD2 (5 bases each). The CDR3 loop is CASSLSFGGSGANVLTF. For the CDR3, the DNA is TGTGCCAGCAGCTTGTCGTTTGGGGGCTCTGGGGCCAACGTCCTGACTTTC.